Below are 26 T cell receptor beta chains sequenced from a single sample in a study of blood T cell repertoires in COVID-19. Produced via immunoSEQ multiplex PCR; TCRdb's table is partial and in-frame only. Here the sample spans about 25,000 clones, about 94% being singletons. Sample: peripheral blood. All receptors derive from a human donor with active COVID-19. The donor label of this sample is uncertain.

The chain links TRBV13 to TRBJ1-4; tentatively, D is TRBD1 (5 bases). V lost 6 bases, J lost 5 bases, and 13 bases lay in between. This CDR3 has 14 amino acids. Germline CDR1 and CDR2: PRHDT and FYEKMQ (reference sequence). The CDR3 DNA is TGTGCCAGCAGGGGGCGGCAGTTCAATGAAAAACTGTTTTTT. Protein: CASRGRQFNEKLFF.

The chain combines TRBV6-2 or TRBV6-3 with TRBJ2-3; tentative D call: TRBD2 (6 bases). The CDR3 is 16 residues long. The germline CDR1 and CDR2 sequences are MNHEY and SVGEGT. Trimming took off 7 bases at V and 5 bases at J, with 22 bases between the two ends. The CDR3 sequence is CASTPAGTLVGDTQYF. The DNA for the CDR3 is TGTGCCAGCACCCCCGCGGGGACTCTGGTTGGAGATACGCAGTATTTT.

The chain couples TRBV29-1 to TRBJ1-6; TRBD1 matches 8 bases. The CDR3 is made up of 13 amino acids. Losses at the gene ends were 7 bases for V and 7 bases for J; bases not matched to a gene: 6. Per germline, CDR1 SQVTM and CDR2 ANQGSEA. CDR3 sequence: CSASTGENSPLHF. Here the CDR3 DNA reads TGCAGCGCATCGACAGGGGAGAATTCACCCCTCCACTTT.

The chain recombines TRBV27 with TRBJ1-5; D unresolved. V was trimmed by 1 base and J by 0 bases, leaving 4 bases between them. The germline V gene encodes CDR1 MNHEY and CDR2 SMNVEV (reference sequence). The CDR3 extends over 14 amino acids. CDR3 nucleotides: TGTGCCAGCAGTTTATACTATAGCAATCAGCCCCAGCATTTT. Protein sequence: CASSLYYSNQPQHF.

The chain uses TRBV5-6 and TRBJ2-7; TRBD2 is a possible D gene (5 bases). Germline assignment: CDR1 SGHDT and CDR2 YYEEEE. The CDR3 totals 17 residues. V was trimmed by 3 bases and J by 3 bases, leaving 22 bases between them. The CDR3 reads CASSSHLIGGSHYEQYF. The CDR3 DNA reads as TGTGCCAGCAGCTCCCACCTAATCGGTGGGAGTCACTACGAGCAGTACTTC.

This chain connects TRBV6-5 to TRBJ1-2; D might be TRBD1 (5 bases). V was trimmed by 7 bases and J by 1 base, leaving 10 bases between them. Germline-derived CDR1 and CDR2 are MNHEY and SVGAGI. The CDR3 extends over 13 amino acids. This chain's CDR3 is CASMTANNYGYTF. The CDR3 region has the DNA TGTGCCAGCATGACAGCTAATAACTATGGCTACACCTTC.

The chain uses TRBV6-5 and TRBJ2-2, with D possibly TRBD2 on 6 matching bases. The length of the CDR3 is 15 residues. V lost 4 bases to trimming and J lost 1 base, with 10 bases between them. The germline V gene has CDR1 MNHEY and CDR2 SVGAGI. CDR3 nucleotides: TGTGCCAGCAGTTCCGGGACTGGGAACACCGGGGAGCTGTTTTTT. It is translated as CASSSGTGNTGELFF.

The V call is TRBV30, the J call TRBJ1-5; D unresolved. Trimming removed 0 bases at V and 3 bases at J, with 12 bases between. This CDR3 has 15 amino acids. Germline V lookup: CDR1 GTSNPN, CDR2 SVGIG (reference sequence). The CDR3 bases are TGTGCCTGGAGTGTATCCGGGAGTAACAATCAGCCCCAGCATTTT. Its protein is CAWSVSGSNNQPQHF.

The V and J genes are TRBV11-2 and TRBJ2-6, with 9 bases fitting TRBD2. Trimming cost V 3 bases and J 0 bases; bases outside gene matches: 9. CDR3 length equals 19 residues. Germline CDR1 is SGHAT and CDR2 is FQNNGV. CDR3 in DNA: TGTGCCAGCAGCTTGCTTAGCGGGGGCCCTGGCTCTGGGGCCAACGTCCTGACTTTC. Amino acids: CASSLLSGGPGSGANVLTF. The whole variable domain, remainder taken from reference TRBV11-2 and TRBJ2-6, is EAGVAQSPRYKIIEKRQSVAFWCNPISGHATLYWYQQILGQGPKLLIQFQNNGVVDDSQLPKDRFSAERLKGVDSTLKIQPAKLEDSAVYLCASSLLSGGPGSGANVLTFGAGSRLTVL.

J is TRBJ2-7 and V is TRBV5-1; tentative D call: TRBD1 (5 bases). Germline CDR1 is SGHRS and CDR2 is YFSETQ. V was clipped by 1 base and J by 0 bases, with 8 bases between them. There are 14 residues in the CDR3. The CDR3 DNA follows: TGCGCCAGCAGCTTGTCTCAGGGCTCCTACGAGCAGTACTTC. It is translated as CASSLSQGSYEQYF. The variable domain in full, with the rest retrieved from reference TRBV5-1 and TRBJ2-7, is KAGVTQTPRYLIKTRGQQVTLSCSPISGHRSVSWYQQTPGQGLQFLFEYFSETQRNKGNFPGRFSGRQFSNSRSEMNVSTLELGDSALYLCASSLSQGSYEQYFGPGTRLTVT.

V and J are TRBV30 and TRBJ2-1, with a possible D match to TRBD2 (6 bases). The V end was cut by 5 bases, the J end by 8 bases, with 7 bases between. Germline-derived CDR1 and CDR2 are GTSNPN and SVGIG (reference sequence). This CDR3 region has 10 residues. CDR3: CAWGDYEQFF. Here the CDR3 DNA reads TGTGCCTGGGGGGACTATGAGCAGTTCTTC.

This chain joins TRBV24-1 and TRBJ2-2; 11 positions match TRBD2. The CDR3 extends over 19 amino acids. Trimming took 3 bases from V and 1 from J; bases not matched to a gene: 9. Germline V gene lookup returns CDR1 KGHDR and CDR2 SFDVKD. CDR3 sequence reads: CATSDPPGTSGKNTGELFF. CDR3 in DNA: TGTGCCACCAGTGATCCTCCCGGGACTAGCGGAAAGAACACCGGGGAGCTGTTTTTT.

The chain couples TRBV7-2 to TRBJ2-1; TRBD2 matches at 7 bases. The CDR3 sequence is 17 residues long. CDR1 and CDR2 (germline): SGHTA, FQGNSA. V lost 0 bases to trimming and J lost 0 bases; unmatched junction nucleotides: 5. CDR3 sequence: CASSLAGGFGSYNEQFF. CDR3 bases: TGTGCCAGCAGCTTAGCCGGGGGGTTCGGCTCCTACAATGAGCAGTTCTTC.

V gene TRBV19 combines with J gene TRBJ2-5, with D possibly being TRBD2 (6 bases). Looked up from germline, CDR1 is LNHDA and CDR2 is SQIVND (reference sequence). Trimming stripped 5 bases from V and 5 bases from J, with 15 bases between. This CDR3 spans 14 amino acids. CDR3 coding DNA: TGTGCCAGTAGTTATCGACGGGGGACGGAGACCCAGTACTTC. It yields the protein CASSYRRGTETQYF. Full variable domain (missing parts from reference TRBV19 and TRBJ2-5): DGGITQSPKYLFRKEGQNVTLSCEQNLNHDAMYWYRQDPGQGLRLIYYSQIVNDFQKGDIAEGYSVSREKKESFPLTVTSAQKNPTAFYLCASSYRRGTETQYFGPGTRLLVL.

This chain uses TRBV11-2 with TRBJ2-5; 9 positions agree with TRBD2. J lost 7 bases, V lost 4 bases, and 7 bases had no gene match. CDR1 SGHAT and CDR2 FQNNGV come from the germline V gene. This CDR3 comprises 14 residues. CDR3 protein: CASSSLAGEVTQYF. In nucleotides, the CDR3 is TGTGCCAGCAGCTCCTTAGCGGGAGAGGTGACCCAGTACTTC.

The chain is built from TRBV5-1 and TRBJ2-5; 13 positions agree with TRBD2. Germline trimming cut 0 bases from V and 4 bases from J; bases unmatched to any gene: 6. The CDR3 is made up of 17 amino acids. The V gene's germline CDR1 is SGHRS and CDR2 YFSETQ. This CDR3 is CASSLGTSGGGSETQYF. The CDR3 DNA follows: TGCGCCAGCAGCTTGGGGACTAGCGGGGGCGGGTCAGAGACCCAGTACTTC.

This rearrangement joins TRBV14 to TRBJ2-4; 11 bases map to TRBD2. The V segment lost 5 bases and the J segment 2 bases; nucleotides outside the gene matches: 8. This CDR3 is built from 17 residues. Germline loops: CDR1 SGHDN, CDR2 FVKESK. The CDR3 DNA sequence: TGTGCCAGCAGCACTAGCGGGAGTCTGGGCCCCAAAAACATTCAGTACTTC. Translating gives CASSTSGSLGPKNIQYF.

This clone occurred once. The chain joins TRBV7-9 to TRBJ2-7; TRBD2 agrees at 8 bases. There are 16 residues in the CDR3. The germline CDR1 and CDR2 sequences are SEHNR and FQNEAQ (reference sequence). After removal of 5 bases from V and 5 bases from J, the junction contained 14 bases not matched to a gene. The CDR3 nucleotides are TGTGCCAGCAGCCCTTCAGGGCAACTAGCGGAAAACGAGCAGTACTTC. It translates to CASSPSGQLAENEQYF. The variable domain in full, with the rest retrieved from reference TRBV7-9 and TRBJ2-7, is DTGVSQNPRHKITKRGQNVTFRCDPISEHNRLYWYRQTLGQGPEFLTYFQNEAQLEKSRLLSDRFSAERPKGSFSTLEIQRTEQGDSAMYLCASSPSGQLAENEQYFGPGTRLTVT.

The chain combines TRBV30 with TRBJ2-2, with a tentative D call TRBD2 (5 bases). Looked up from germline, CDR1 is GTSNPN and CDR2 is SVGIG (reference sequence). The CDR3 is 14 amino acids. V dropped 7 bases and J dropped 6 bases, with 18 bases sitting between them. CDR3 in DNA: TGTGCCTCCAGCTCCCTCGCGGGCCCCGGGGAGCTGTTTTTT. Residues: CASSSLAGPGELFF.

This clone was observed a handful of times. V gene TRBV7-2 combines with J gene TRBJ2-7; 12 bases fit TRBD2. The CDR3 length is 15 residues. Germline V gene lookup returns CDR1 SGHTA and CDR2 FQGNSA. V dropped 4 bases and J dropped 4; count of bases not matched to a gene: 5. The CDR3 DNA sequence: TGTGCCAGCAGCTCGTCTAGCGGGGGGGCTTACGAGCAGTACTTC. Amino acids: CASSSSSGGAYEQYF.

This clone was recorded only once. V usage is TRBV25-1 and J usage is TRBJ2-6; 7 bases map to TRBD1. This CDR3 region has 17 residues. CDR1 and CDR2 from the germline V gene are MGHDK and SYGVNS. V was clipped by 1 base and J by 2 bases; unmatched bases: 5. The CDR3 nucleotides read TGTGCCAGCAGTGAATTCGCGACAGGGACTGGGGCCAACGTCCTGACTTTC. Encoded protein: CASSEFATGTGANVLTF.

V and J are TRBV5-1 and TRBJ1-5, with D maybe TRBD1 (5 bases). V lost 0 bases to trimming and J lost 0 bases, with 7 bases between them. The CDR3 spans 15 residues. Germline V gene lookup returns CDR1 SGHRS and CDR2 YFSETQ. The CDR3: CASSLEGNSNQPQHF. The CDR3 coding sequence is TGCGCCAGCAGCTTGGAGGGGAATAGCAATCAGCCCCAGCATTTT.

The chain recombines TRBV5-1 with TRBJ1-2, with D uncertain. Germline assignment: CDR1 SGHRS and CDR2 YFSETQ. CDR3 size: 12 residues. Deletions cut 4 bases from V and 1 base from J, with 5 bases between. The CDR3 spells CASSIFNYGYTF. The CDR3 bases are TGCGCCAGCAGCATATTTAACTATGGCTACACCTTC.

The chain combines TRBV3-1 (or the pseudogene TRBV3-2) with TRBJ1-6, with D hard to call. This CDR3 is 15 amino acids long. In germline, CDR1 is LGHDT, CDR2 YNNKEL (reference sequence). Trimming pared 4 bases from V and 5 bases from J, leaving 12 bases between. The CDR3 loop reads CASSPFGIHNSPLHF. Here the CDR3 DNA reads TGTGCCAGCAGCCCCTTCGGGATCCATAATTCACCCCTCCACTTT.

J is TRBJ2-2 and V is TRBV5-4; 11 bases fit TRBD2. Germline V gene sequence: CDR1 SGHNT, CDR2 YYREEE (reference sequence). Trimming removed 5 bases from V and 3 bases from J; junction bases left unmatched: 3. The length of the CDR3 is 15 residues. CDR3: CASRTGLADTGELFF. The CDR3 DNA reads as TGTGCCAGCAGAACGGGACTAGCGGACACCGGGGAGCTGTTTTTT.

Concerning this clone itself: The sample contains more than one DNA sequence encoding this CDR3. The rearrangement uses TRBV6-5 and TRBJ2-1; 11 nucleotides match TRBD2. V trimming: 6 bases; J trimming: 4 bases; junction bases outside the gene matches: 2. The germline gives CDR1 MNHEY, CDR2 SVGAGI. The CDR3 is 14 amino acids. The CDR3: CASSRTSGYNEQFF. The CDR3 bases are TGTGCCAGCAGCAGGACTAGCGGGTACAATGAGCAGTTCTTC.